This TCR beta chain stems from a study of cytotoxic CD8 clonotypes in ibrutinib-treated CLL. Whole-study context: On average, 94,082 productive rearrangements and around 250,000 productive templates per sample.

The CDR3 sequence is 14 residues long. CDR1 and CDR2 from the germline V gene are MNHEY and SVGAGI. V was clipped by 8 bases and J by 1 base, with 11 bases between them. The repertoire was sequenced with immunoSEQ multiplex PCR; TCRdb's copy has only in-frame clones and lacks some. The table lists 250,000 to 350,000 clones, approximately 76% of them singletons, with about 5.7% in the top ten. This clonotype was sampled from a human donor with chronic lymphocytic leukemia. The chain joins TRBV6-5 to TRBJ2-2; D is perhaps TRBD1 (6 bases). This specimen was PBMCs, taken at disease progression, from a patient treated with ibrutinib. As DNA, the CDR3 is TGTGCCAGCGTAAGGACAGAGAACACCGGGGAGCTGTTTTTT. This encodes CASVRTENTGELFF.